This record looks at one TCR beta chain sequence and its context. This clone's antigen is unknown. Base-call qualities are not available, and no considerably larger clone is one nucleotide away. This entry belongs to a study of blood T cell repertoires in COVID-19 (dated by TCRdb to about 2020). As for the study more broadly: Samples covering the acute and convalescent phases of COVID-19 were provided by collaborators in the United States, Italy and Spain. The repertoires were made available in a free public database intended to serve as a resource for research on the immune response to SARS-CoV-2. The prospective study material was composed of cDNA or gDNA derived from T cells, B-cell-depleted T cells, or PBMCs. Nearly every sample came with metadata listing a de-identified subject ID, COVID-19 status, age in years and sex. Where available, HLA class I and class II types were obtained from metadata supplied by the sample provider rather than from assay-based typing. Deeply sampled blood TCRbeta repertoires from subjects exposed to, actively infected with, or recovered from COVID-19 were included in the dataset. The samples were drawn from two sources: the first 160 participants of the ongoing ImmuneRACE study, and 1,200 or so subjects contributed by 6 global collaborators. The research as a whole found: The quantity of clinical and demographic metadata differed by source and by participant and was supplied without curation.

One collaborating source in Seattle enrolled patients while the patients were actively infected and followed the patients over time throughout the course of disease. Each collaborating institution followed its own protocols to collect whole blood in K2EDTA tubes. For TCRbeta analysis, collaborators shipped samples in one of three forms: frozen whole blood, isolated PBMCs, or DNA extracted from either of those sample types. Including the terminal cysteine and phenylalanine, the CDR3 comprises 15 residues. Just the 45-base CDR3 DNA is kept, in frame starting at base 1. CDR1 LNHDA and CDR2 SQIVND were looked up in the germline V gene (reference sequence). Trimming removed 6 bases from V and 2 bases from J; the gene matches leave 7 bases unexplained. TCRbeta CDR3 regions were amplified from genomic DNA using the immunoSEQ Assay, a bias-controlled multiplex PCR. As for the authors' bioinformatics: Nucleated cell counts per sample were estimated from amplification of reference gene primers within the assay. Sequence reads were collapsed and filtered to measure the absolute abundance of every unique TCRbeta CDR3 rearrangement. For each sample, productive Simpson clonality was calculated as the square root of Simpson's diversity index across productive rearrangements. What TCRdb holds here is the immuneACCESS table cut down to in-frame rearrangements. Part of the clones is not present; checked against another copy, under half of the missing clones reflect an unresolved V gene, and the others are unexplained. V and J calls and clone size follow that table, whereas D and trimming were derived from the DNA. A total of hundreds of thousands of clones appear in this sample, about 88% of them only once. More than 5.5% of the sample is held by the ten biggest clonotypes.

This clonotype originated in a woman aged 70-85 years with COVID-19, enrolled during active disease. Sequenced input: peripheral blood. Recombination connected TRBV19 to TRBJ2-3, with 8 bases aligning to TRBD1. DNA sequence: TGTGCCAGTAGCCAAAGGACAGGGACCACAGATACGCAGTATTTT. This codes for CASSQRTGTTDTQYF.